This T cell receptor (beta chain) was sequenced in a study of B cell selection in AIRE deficiency. The repertoire was sequenced with immunoSEQ multiplex PCR; TCRdb's copy has only in-frame clones and lacks some. The sample shows 28,000 or so clones, roughly 90% of them seen only once. CDR1 LNHDA and CDR2 SQIVND come from the germline V gene (reference sequence). The CDR3 is 13 amino acids. Trimming removed 4 bases at V and 1 base at J, with 8 bases between. Regulatory T cells were sorted as CD4+CD25hiCD127low/negative. This clonotype was sampled from a human donor in good health. Sample: CD4+CD25+ Tregs sorted from PBMCs. The chain links TRBV19 to TRBJ2-7; D not certain. CDR3 sequence reads: CASSTYRSYEQYF. The DNA for the CDR3 is TGTGCCAGTAGTACTTACAGATCCTACGAGCAGTACTTC.